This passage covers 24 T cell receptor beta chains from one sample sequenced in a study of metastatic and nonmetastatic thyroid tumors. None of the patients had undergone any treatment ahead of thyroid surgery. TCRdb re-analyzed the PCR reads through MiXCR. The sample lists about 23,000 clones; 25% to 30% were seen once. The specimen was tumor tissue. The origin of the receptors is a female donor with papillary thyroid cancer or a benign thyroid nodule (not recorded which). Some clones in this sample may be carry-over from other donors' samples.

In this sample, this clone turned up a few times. For the CDR3, the DNA is TGTGCCAGCAGTTTAAGACAGGGGCGCACGTTAAGCTCCTACGAGCAGTACTTC. It codes for CASSLRQGRTLSSYEQYF. The J gene is TRBJ2-7, the V gene TRBV12-3 or TRBV12-4; 8 positions match TRBD1. The V and J ends lost 2 bases and 0 bases, in that order; junction bases with no gene match: 12. The CDR3 totals 18 residues.

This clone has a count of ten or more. The CDR3, as DNA: TGTGCCAGCAGCTTAAGCGGAGCAACAGATACGCAGTATTTT. It encodes CASSLSGATDTQYF. The rearrangement links TRBV7-9 to TRBJ2-3, with TRBD2 as a possible D gene (5 bases). V was clipped by 2 bases and J by 3 bases, with 9 bases between them. The germline V gene encodes CDR1 SEHNR and CDR2 FQNEAQ (reference sequence). The CDR3 is 14 amino acids.

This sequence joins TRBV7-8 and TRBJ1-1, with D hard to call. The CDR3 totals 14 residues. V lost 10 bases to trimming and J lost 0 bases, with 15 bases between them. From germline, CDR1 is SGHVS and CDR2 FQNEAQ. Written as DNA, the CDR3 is TGTGCCATCTCAAGTGGGCTACTGAACACTGAAGCTTTCTTT. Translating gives CAISSGLLNTEAFF.

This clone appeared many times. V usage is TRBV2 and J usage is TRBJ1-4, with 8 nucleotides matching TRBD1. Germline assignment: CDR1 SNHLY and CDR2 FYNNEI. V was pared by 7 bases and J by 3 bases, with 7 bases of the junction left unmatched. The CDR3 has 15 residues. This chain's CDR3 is CASTPGGQANEKLFF. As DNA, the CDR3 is TGTGCCAGCACCCCCGGGGGACAGGCTAATGAAAAACTGTTTTTT. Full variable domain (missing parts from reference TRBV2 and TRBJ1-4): EPEVTQTPSHQVTQMGQEVILRCVPISNHLYFYWYRQILGQKVEFLVSFYNNEISEKSEIFDDQFSVERPDGSNFTLKIRSTKLEDSAMYFCASTPGGQANEKLFFGSGTQLSVL.

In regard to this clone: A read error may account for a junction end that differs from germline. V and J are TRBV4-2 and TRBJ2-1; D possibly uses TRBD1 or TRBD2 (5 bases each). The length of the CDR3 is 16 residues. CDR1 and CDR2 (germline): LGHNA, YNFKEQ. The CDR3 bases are TGTGCCAGCAGCCAGAACTGGGGCGGACTCCGCAATGATCAGTTCTTC. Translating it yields CASSQNWGGLRNDQFF.

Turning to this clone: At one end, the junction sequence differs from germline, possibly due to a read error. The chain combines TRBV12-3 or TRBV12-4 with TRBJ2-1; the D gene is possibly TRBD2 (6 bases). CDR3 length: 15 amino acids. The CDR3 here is CASMFGEVDYNEQLF. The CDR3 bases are TGTGCCAGCATGTTTGGGGAGGTCGACTACAATGAGCAGTTGTTC.

CDR3 protein: CASSLKTGYNSPLHF. CDR3 DNA sequence: TGTGCCAGCAGCTTAAAGACCGGGTATAATTCACCCCTCCACTTT. The J gene is TRBJ1-6, the V gene TRBV7-8; D remains unclear. The germline V gene encodes CDR1 SGHVS and CDR2 FQNEAQ. V shed 2 bases and J shed 4 bases, with 9 bases lying between them. The CDR3 extends over 15 amino acids.

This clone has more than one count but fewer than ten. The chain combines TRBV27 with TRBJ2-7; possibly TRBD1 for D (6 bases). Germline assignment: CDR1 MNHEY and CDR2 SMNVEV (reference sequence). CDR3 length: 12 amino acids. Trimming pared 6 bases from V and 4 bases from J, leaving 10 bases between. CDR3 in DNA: TGTGCCAGCAGACGCAGGGGTTACGAGCAGTACTTC. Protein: CASRRRGYEQYF.

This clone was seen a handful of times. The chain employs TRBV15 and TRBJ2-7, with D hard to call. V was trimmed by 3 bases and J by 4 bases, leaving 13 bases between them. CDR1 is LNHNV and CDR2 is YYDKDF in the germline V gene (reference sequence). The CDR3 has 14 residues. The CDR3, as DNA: TGTGCCACCAGCAGGTCTTCCGGGCCTTACGAGCAGTACTTC. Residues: CATSRSSGPYEQYF.

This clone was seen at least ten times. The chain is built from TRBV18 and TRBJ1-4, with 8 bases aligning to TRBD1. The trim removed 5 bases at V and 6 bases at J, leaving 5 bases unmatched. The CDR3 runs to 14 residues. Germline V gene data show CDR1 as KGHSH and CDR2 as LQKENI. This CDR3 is CASSSQGADEKLFF. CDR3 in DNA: TGTGCCAGCTCATCGCAGGGGGCAGATGAAAAACTGTTTTTT.

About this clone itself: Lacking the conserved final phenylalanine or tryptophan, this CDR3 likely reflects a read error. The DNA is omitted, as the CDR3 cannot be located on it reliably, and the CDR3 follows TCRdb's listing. This CDR3 is CASSLHDRAVVFI. The chain employs TRBV11-2 and TRBJ2-1; the table calls TRBD1, which could not be checked here. The CDR3 comprises 13 residues, both ends counted. The germline CDR1 and CDR2 sequences are SGHAT and FQNNGV.

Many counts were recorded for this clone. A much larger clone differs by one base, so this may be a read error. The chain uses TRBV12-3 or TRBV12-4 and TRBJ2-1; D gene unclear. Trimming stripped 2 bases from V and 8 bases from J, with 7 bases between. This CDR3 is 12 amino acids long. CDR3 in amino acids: CASSLQVYEQFF. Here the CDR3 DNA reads TGTGCCAGCAGTTTACAGGTCTATGAGCAGTTCTTC.

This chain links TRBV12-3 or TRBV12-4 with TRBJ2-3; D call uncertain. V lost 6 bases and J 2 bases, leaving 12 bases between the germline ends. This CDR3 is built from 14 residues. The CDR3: CASSPAAVTDTQYF. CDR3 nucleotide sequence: TGTGCCAGCAGCCCTGCCGCAGTCACAGATACGCAGTATTTT.

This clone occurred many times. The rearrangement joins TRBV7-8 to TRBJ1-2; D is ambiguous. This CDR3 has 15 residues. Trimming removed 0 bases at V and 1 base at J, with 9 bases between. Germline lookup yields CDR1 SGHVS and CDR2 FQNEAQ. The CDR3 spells CASSLAGSGNYGYTF. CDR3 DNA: TGTGCCAGCAGCTTAGCAGGGAGTGGTAACTATGGCTACACCTTC. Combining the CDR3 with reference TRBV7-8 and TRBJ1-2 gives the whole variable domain GAGVSQSPRYKVAKRGQDVALRCDPISGHVSLFWYQQALGQGPEFLTYFQNEAQLDKSGLPSDRFFAERPEGSVSTLKIQRTQQEDSAVYLCASSLAGSGNYGYTFGSGTRLTVV.

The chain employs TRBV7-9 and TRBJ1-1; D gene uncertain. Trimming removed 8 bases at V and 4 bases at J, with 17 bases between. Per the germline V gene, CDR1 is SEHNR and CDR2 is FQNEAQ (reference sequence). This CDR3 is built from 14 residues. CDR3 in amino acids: CASSRDVRCTEAFF. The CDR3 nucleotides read TGTGCCAGCTCTAGGGATGTCAGGTGCACTGAAGCTTTCTTT.

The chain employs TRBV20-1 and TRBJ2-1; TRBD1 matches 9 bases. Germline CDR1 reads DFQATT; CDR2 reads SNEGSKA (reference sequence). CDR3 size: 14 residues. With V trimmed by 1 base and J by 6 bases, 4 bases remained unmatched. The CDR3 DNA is TGCAGTGCTAGAGGTCAGACAGGGGGCAATGAGCAGTTCTTC. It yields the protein CSARGQTGGNEQFF.

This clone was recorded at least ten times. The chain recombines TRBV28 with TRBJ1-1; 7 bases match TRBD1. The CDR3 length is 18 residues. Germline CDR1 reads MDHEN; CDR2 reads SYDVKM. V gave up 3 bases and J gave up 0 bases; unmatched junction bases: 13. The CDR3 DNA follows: TGTGCCAGCAGTTTCTGGTCCACAGGGGCCCCTATGAACACTGAAGCTTTCTTT. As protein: CASSFWSTGAPMNTEAFF.

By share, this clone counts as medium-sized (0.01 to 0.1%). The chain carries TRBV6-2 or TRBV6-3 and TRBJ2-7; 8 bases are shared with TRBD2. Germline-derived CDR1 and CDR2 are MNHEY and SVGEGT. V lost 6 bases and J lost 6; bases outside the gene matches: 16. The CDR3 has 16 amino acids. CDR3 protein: CASSSFPGTRSSEQYF. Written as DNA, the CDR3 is TGTGCCAGCAGCTCATTCCCCGGGACTAGAAGTTCCGAGCAGTACTTC.

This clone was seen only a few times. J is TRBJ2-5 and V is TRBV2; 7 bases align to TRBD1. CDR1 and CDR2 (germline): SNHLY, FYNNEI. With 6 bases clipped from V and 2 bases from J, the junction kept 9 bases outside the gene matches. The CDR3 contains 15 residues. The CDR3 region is CASSTSGGGQETQYF. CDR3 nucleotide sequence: TGTGCCAGCAGCACCTCAGGGGGTGGTCAAGAGACCCAGTACTTC.

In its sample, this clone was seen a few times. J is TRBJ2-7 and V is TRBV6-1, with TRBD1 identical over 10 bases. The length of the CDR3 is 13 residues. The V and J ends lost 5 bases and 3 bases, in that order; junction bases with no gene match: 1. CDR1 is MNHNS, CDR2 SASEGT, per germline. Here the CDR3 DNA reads TGTGCCAGCAGTAGGGACAGGGGCTACGAGCAGTACTTC. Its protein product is CASSRDRGYEQYF.

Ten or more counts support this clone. The CDR3 DNA reads TGCGCCAGCAGCAAAAGTACGGGGACAGATACGCAGTATTTT. Translated, it gives CASSKSTGTDTQYF. The chain has TRBV5-1 and TRBJ2-3; perhaps TRBD2 as D (5 bases). This CDR3 region has 14 residues. V dropped 4 bases and J dropped 3 bases, with 12 bases sitting between them. Germline loops: CDR1 SGHRS, CDR2 YFSETQ.

The CDR3 DNA is TGTGCCAGCAGTCAGGGTTTCAGTTCACCCCTCCACTTT. Protein: CASSQGFSSPLHF. The chain combines TRBV6-1 with TRBJ1-6; weak D call: TRBD1 (5 bases). Trimming left V 5 bases short and J 9 bases short, with 11 bases between. CDR1 MNHNS and CDR2 SASEGT come from the germline V gene. The CDR3 totals 13 residues.

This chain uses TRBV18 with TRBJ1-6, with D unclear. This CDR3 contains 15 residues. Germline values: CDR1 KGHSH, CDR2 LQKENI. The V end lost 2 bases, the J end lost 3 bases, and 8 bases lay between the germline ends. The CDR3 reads CASSPREIYNSPLHF. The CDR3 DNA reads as TGTGCCAGCTCACCAAGAGAAATCTATAATTCACCCCTCCACTTT. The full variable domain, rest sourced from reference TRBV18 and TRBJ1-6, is NAGVMQNPRHLVRRRGQEARLRCSPMKGHSHVYWYRQLPEEGLKFMVYLQKENIIDESGMPKERFSAEFPKEGPSILRIQQVVRGDSAAYFCASSPREIYNSPLHFGNGTRLTVT.

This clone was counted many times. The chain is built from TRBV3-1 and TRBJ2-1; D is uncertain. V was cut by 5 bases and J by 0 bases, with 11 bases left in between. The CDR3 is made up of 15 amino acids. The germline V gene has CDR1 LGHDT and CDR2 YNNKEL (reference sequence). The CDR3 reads CASSKFQYSYNEQFF. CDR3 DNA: TGTGCCAGCAGCAAATTCCAATACTCCTACAATGAGCAGTTCTTC.